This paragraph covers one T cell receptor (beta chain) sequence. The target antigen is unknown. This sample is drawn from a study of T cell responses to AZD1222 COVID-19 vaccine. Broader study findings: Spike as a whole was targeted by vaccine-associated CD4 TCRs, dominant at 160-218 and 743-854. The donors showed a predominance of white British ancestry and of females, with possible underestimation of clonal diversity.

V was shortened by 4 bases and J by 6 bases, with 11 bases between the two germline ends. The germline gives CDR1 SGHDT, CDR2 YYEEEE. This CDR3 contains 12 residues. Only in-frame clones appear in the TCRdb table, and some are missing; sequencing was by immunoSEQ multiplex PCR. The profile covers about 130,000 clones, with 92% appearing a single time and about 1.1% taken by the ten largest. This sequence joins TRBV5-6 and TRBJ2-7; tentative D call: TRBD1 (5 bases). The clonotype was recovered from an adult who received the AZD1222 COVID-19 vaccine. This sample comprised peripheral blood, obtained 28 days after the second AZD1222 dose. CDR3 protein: CASSQIGAEQYF. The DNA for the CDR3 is TGTGCCAGCAGCCAGATTGGGGCCGAGCAGTACTTC.